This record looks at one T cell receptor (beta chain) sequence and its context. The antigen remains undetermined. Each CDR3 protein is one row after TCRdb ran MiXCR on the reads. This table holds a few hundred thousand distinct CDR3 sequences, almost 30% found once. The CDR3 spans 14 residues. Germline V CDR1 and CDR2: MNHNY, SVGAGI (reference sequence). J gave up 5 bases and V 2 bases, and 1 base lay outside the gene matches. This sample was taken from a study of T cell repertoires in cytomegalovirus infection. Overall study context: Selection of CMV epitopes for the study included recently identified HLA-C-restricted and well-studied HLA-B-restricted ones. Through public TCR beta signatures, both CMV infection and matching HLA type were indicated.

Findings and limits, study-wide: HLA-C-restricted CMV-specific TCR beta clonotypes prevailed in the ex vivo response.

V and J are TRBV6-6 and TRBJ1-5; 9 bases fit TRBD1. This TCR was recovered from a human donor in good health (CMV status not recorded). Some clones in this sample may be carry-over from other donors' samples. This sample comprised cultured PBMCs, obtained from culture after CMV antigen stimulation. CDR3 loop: CASSYGTGYQPQHF. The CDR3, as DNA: TGTGCCAGCAGTTACGGGACAGGGTATCAGCCCCAGCATTTT.